The 14 T cell receptor beta chains in this list originate from one sample, sequenced in a study of cytomegalovirus exposure and HLA in healthy donors. It was with 60 Vbeta and 13 Jbeta primers that the PCR ran. Only in-frame clones appear in the TCRdb table, and some are missing; sequencing was by immunoSEQ multiplex PCR. The profile shows 140,000 or so clones, about 80% of them singletons. Sequencing used PBMCs. These receptors were obtained from a female donor in good health and CMV-seronegative.

The chain couples TRBV27 to TRBJ2-5, with 10 bases fitting TRBD1. The J call may be in error: the DNA end matches TRBJ2-7 better. CDR1 is MNHEY, CDR2 SMNVEV, per germline (reference sequence). The CDR3 sequence is 17 residues long. The CDR3 is CASSLYPIRDRGYEQYF. For the CDR3, the DNA is TGTGCCAGCAGTTTATACCCCATCCGGGACAGGGGTTACGAGCAGTACTTC.

Details on this clone: A read error may account for a junction end that differs from germline. The chain couples TRBV7-7 to TRBJ2-7; D may be TRBD2 (5 bases). The germline V gene encodes CDR1 SSHAT and CDR2 FNYEAQ (reference sequence). The CDR3 has 15 residues. The DNA of the CDR3 is TGTGCTAGCAGCTTATCCCACGGGGTCTCCTACGAGCAGTACTTC. Translation: CASSLSHGVSYEQYF.

V and J are TRBV7-3 and TRBJ1-5; 9 positions match TRBD1. The CDR3 runs 13 residues. The germline gives CDR1 SGHTA, CDR2 FQGTGA. Losses at the gene ends were 6 bases for V and 8 bases for J; bases not matched to a gene: 5. Here the CDR3 reads CASSNTGGEPQHF. For the CDR3, the DNA is TGTGCCAGCAGTAATACAGGGGGCGAGCCCCAGCATTTT.

V and J are TRBV19 and TRBJ2-1, with D possibly being TRBD2 (7 bases). Trimming cost V 5 bases and J 1 base, with 18 bases left between them. Germline loops: CDR1 LNHDA, CDR2 SQIVND (reference sequence). This CDR3 is 17 amino acids long. CDR3 sequence: CASSLSPGGPSYNEQFF. The CDR3 DNA reads as TGTGCCAGTAGTCTCTCCCCGGGGGGCCCATCCTACAATGAGCAGTTCTTC.

The chain has TRBV7-9 and TRBJ2-3; 7 bases are shared with TRBD2. With 5 bases clipped from V and 5 bases from J, the junction kept 7 bases outside the gene matches. CDR1 and CDR2 (germline): SEHNR, FQNEAQ (reference sequence). The CDR3 is 14 residues long. Here the CDR3 DNA reads TGTGCCAGCAGCCTAAGCGGGGCGCTAGATACGCAGTATTTT. Encoded protein: CASSLSGALDTQYF.

The chain joins TRBV7-9 to TRBJ2-4; 14 bases are a match to TRBD2. J gave up 9 bases and V 3 bases, and 4 bases lay outside the gene matches. The CDR3 sequence is 15 residues long. The V gene's germline CDR1 is SEHNR and CDR2 FQNEAQ (reference sequence). This CDR3 is CASSLGTSGSGIQYF. The CDR3 DNA follows: TGTGCCAGCAGCTTGGGGACTAGCGGGAGTGGCATTCAGTACTTC.

This chain connects TRBV27 to TRBJ2-5; possible D gene TRBD2, 6 bases. The CDR3 covers 13 residues. Trimming left V 10 bases short and J 5 bases short, with 17 bases between. CDR1 MNHEY and CDR2 SMNVEV come from the germline V gene (reference sequence). The CDR3 coding sequence is TGTGCCACTTCCGGAGGGAGTAGGGAGACCCAGTACTTC. Protein product: CATSGGSRETQYF.

V usage is TRBV14 and J usage is TRBJ1-3; 7 nucleotides line up with TRBD1. This CDR3 is built from 14 residues. With 6 bases clipped from V and 1 base from J, the junction kept 3 bases outside the gene matches. From germline, CDR1 is SGHDN and CDR2 FVKESK. CDR3 in DNA: TGTGCCAGCAGTCCGGACAGGTCTGGAAACACCATATATTTT. This gives the protein CASSPDRSGNTIYF.

V is TRBV6-6 and J is TRBJ1-5; D is perhaps TRBD1 (6 bases). CDR1 and CDR2 from the germline V gene are MNHNY and SVGAGI (reference sequence). With 5 bases removed from V and 0 bases from J, the gap between germline ends came to 8 bases. The CDR3 spans 14 residues. The CDR3 sequence: CASSGTYSNQPQHF. CDR3 coding DNA: TGTGCCAGCAGTGGGACATATAGCAATCAGCCCCAGCATTTT.

This CDR3 reads CASSSNTEAFF. CDR3 coding DNA: TGTGCCAGCTCAAGCAACACTGAAGCTTTCTTT. The chain combines TRBV18 with TRBJ1-1; D not certain. Germline CDR1 and CDR2: KGHSH and LQKENI. There are 11 residues in the CDR3. V was trimmed by 5 bases and J by 2 bases, leaving 3 bases between them.

V usage is TRBV2 and J usage is TRBJ2-3, with D perhaps matching TRBD2 (5 bases). The CDR3 length is 12 residues. The V end was cut by 7 bases, the J end by 3 bases, with 8 bases between. Germline V gene data show CDR1 as SNHLY and CDR2 as FYNNEI. CDR3: CASNGRTDTQYF. CDR3 sequence (DNA): TGTGCCAGCAATGGGAGAACAGATACGCAGTATTTT.

The CDR3 spells CASSSQGELGQPQHF. CDR3 DNA: TGTGCCAGCAGCTCACAGGGGGAATTGGGTCAGCCCCAGCATTTT. The chain has TRBV7-9 and TRBJ1-5; TRBD1 aligns across 8 bases. The germline gives CDR1 SEHNR, CDR2 FQNEAQ (reference sequence). After removal of 4 bases from V and 6 bases from J, the junction contained 8 bases not matched to a gene. This CDR3 is built from 15 residues.

This sequence joins TRBV4-3 and TRBJ1-2; the match to TRBD1 covers 9 bases. CDR3 length: 14 residues. Germline values: CDR1 LGHNA, CDR2 YSLEER. V trimming: 3 bases; J trimming: 11 bases; junction bases outside the gene matches: 10. The CDR3 bases are TGCGCCAGCAGCCATCACCTTAGACAGGGGGGTTACACCTTC. It translates to CASSHHLRQGGYTF.

This clone was found a few times. The rearrangement joins TRBV19 to TRBJ2-7; D perhaps matches TRBD1 (6 bases). This CDR3 is 13 amino acids long. V lost 5 bases and J 7 bases, leaving 15 bases between the germline ends. From germline, CDR1 is LNHDA and CDR2 SQIVND (reference sequence). DNA for the CDR3: TGTGCCAGTAGTGTCAGGGGAATGGGGGAGCAGTACTTC. Translating gives CASSVRGMGEQYF.